One and the same sample provided the 30 T cell receptor beta chains below, sequenced in a study of Ad26.COV2.S vaccination and SARS-CoV-2 variants. Profiling relied on immunoSEQ multiplex PCR, and the TCRdb table lists in-frame clones only, not all of them. The table lists just under 250,000 clones, over 75% of them singletons. Treatment: 15 to 20 received Ad26.COV2.S at low or high dose, single or two shots; about five received placebo; per-sample allocation not given. Sampling took place 63 days after the first vaccine or placebo injection. Here the sequenced sample was peripheral blood, taken in a trial of Ad26.COV2.S vaccine versus placebo. The receptors here all came from a person between 18 and 65 years old who received the Ad26.COV2.S COVID-19 vaccine or a placebo.

The chain combines TRBV9 with TRBJ2-1, with TRBD2 matching 7 bases. CDR3 length: 15 amino acids. With 0 bases clipped from V and 5 bases from J, the junction kept 5 bases outside the gene matches. Germline CDR1 SGDLS, CDR2 YYNGEE. As DNA, the CDR3 is TGTGCCAGCAGCGTAGCTGCGGGAGCCCACAATGAGCAGTTCTTC. Protein sequence: CASSVAAGAHNEQFF.

The chain employs TRBV9 and TRBJ2-1, with 11 positions matching TRBD2. This CDR3 region has 16 residues. The V segment lost 0 bases and the J segment 4 bases; nucleotides outside the gene matches: 3. Looked up from germline, CDR1 is SGDLS and CDR2 is YYNGEE. The CDR3 bases are TGTGCCAGCAGCGTAGGGCTAGCGGGGGGATACAATGAGCAGTTCTTC. As protein: CASSVGLAGGYNEQFF.

This clone was seen a single time. This chain uses TRBV7-3 with TRBJ1-2, with 9 nucleotides matching TRBD1. This CDR3 region has 18 residues. The V segment lost 5 bases and the J segment 0 bases; nucleotides outside the gene matches: 13. CDR1 is SGHTA, CDR2 FQGTGA, per germline. As DNA, the CDR3 is TGTGCCAGCAGCAGCTCCTCGGGACAGGGAGTATCTAACTATGGCTACACCTTC. It is translated as CASSSSSGQGVSNYGYTF.

This clone was observed a single time. The V call is TRBV18, the J call TRBJ2-2, with D perhaps given as TRBD1 or TRBD2 (5 bases each). Trimming stripped 0 bases from V and 5 bases from J, with 13 bases between. The CDR3 is made up of 16 amino acids. Per the germline V gene, CDR1 is KGHSH and CDR2 is LQKENI. The CDR3 DNA reads TGTGCCAGCTCACCACCGGGACCAGGGCGAACCGGGGAGCTGTTTTTT. Translated: CASSPPGPGRTGELFF.

The CDR3 DNA sequence: TGTGCCAGCAGCCAAGTGGTGGCCAGCGGGGGGGGAGATACGCAGTATTTT. It codes for CASSQVVASGGGDTQYF. The chain joins TRBV4-2 to TRBJ2-3; TRBD2 aligns across 10 bases. The germline V gene has CDR1 LGHNA and CDR2 YNFKEQ. CDR3 length: 17 residues. Germline trimming cut 1 base from V and 5 bases from J; bases unmatched to any gene: 9.

The chain links TRBV29-1 to TRBJ2-6; D is perhaps TRBD2 (6 bases). V was trimmed by 6 bases and J by 0 bases, leaving 12 bases between them. Germline CDR1 and CDR2: SQVTM and ANQGSEA. The CDR3 loop spans 15 amino acids. The CDR3 spells CSVGSGGSGANVLTF. The CDR3 nucleotides read TGCAGCGTCGGCTCCGGGGGCTCTGGGGCCAACGTCCTGACTTTC.

CDR3 nucleotide sequence: TGTGCCAGCAGTACGTGGACAGGGACCGGGGAGCTGTTTTTT. As protein: CASSTWTGTGELFF. J is TRBJ2-2 and V is TRBV6-2 or TRBV6-3, with 8 bases that match TRBD1. The CDR3 loop spans 14 amino acids. J lost 5 bases, V lost 5 bases, and 4 bases had no gene match. Germline CDR1 is MNHEY and CDR2 is SVGEGT.

This rearrangement joins TRBV19 to TRBJ1-2; D is unclear. This CDR3 is 15 amino acids long. The germline CDR1 and CDR2 sequences are LNHDA and SQIVND (reference sequence). Between the trimmed V and J ends, which lost 9 bases and 2 bases, there was a span of 19 bases. The CDR3 loop is CASREAGQVNYGYTF. For the CDR3, the DNA is TGTGCCAGCCGAGAGGCCGGGCAGGTGAACTATGGCTACACCTTC.

The rearrangement links TRBV27 to TRBJ2-5; 8 bases map to TRBD1. CDR1 MNHEY and CDR2 SMNVEV come from the germline V gene (reference sequence). The CDR3 runs to 16 residues. After removal of 5 bases from V and 6 bases from J, the junction contained 14 bases not matched to a gene. The CDR3 is CASSAGQGRWSKTQYF. For the CDR3, the DNA is TGTGCCAGCAGTGCCGGACAGGGCCGCTGGAGTAAGACCCAGTACTTC.

The rearrangement links TRBV5-5 to TRBJ1-1, with D possibly being TRBD1 (6 bases). Trimming cost V 0 bases and J 2 bases, with 8 bases left between them. CDR1 SGHKS and CDR2 YYEKEE come from the germline V gene (reference sequence). CDR3 length equals 14 residues. The CDR3 region is CASSLGQVNTEAFF. The CDR3 bases are TGTGCCAGCAGCTTGGGACAGGTAAACACTGAAGCTTTCTTT.

The chain links TRBV11-2 to TRBJ2-5; 9 bases align to TRBD2. Trimming removed 8 bases from V and 1 base from J; junction bases left unmatched: 8. Per the germline V gene, CDR1 is SGHAT and CDR2 is FQNNGV. CDR3 size: 15 residues. The CDR3 here is CASQISGGPQETQYF. CDR3 in DNA: TGTGCCAGCCAAATAAGCGGGGGGCCCCAAGAGACCCAGTACTTC.

The chain uses TRBV7-2 and TRBJ1-1, with D perhaps TRBD1 (5 bases). From germline, CDR1 is SGHTA and CDR2 FQGNSA. V was trimmed by 5 bases and J by 7 bases, leaving 11 bases between them. The CDR3 is 12 residues long. The CDR3 coding sequence is TGTGCCAGCAGCCGGGACGTTAATGAAGCTTTCTTT. Translating it yields CASSRDVNEAFF.

The V gene is TRBV21-1, the J gene TRBJ2-5; no check of the table's D call, TRBD1, against the DNA was made. TRBV21-1 is an annotated pseudogene. This CDR3 region has 20 residues. CDR3 loop: CASSKGKGCRDRGHYETQYF. The CDR3 bases are TGTGCCAGCAGCAAAGGAAAGGGATGCCGGGACAGGGGGCATTATGAGACCCAGTACTTC.

The chain uses TRBV7-2 and TRBJ2-1; TRBD2 agrees at 7 bases. The length of the CDR3 is 15 residues. Trimming at V came to 2 bases and at J to 9 bases, leaving 10 bases not matched to a gene. Germline values: CDR1 SGHTA, CDR2 FQGNSA. Here the CDR3 reads CASSLSTRGGAEQFF. CDR3 DNA sequence: TGTGCCAGCAGCTTATCAACCCGGGGAGGGGCTGAGCAGTTCTTC.

The chain carries TRBV3-1 (or the pseudogene TRBV3-2) and TRBJ1-2; D might be TRBD1 (6 bases). This CDR3 spans 14 amino acids. The germline V gene encodes CDR1 LGHDT and CDR2 YNNKEL (reference sequence). V gave up 3 bases and J gave up 5 bases, with 13 bases separating them. CDR3 loop: CASSQAGDGYGYTF. The CDR3, as DNA: TGTGCCAGCAGCCAGGCAGGGGATGGTTATGGCTACACCTTC.

The chain carries TRBV7-9 and TRBJ2-4; the D gene could be TRBD1 or TRBD2 (6 bases each). The V gene lost 5 bases and the J gene lost 3 bases, with 11 bases spanning the gap. Germline CDR1 reads SEHNR; CDR2 reads FQNEAQ (reference sequence). The CDR3 is 14 residues long. The CDR3 bases are TGTGCCAGCAGCCAGGAGGGGGGCAAAAACATTCAGTACTTC. This gives the protein CASSQEGGKNIQYF.

The chain has TRBV19 and TRBJ2-7; D unclear. Germline V CDR1 and CDR2: LNHDA, SQIVND (reference sequence). The ends were cut back, 7 bases at V and 0 bases at J, with 10 bases in the middle. This CDR3 region has 13 residues. DNA of the CDR3: TGTGCCAGTATGTCCCCTTACTCCTACGAGCAGTACTTC. Protein sequence: CASMSPYSYEQYF. Complete variable domain (other parts from reference TRBV19 and TRBJ2-7): DGGITQSPKYLFRKEGQNVTLSCEQNLNHDAMYWYRQDPGQGLRLIYYSQIVNDFQKGDIAEGYSVSREKKESFPLTVTSAQKNPTAFYLCASMSPYSYEQYFGPGTRLTVT.

This rearrangement joins TRBV4-3 to TRBJ1-3; D is unclear. Trimming shortened V by 1 base and J by 0 bases, and 7 bases separated the two germline ends. The CDR3 loop spans 15 amino acids. Germline-derived CDR1 and CDR2 are LGHNA and YSLEER. CDR3 region: CASSQGRNSGNTIYF. For the CDR3, the DNA is TGCGCCAGCAGCCAAGGACGGAACTCTGGAAACACCATATATTTT.

This chain uses TRBV6-1 with TRBJ2-7; D not resolved. The CDR3 is 15 amino acids. The germline V gene has CDR1 MNHNS and CDR2 SASEGT. V was clipped by 3 bases and J by 1 base, with 13 bases between them. CDR3 in DNA: TGTGCCAGCAGTGAGTATCTGACTGGATCCTACGAGCAGTACTTC. It encodes CASSEYLTGSYEQYF.

This sequence joins TRBV19 and TRBJ2-2; no clear D. CDR3 length equals 16 residues. Germline CDR1 and CDR2: LNHDA and SQIVND (reference sequence). The V gene lost 1 base and the J gene lost 0 bases, with 9 bases spanning the gap. CDR3 coding DNA: TGTGCCAGTAGTATAGGGCCAGCTACGAACACCGGGGAGCTGTTTTTT. It is translated as CASSIGPATNTGELFF.

This clone occurred once. V is TRBV7-2 and J is TRBJ1-2; TRBD1 matches 7 bases. Unmatched junction bases numbered 9, after V lost 4 bases and J lost 7 bases. This CDR3 region has 14 residues. Germline lookup yields CDR1 SGHTA and CDR2 FQGNSA. This CDR3 is CASSSRQGNSGYTF. Here the CDR3 DNA reads TGTGCCAGCAGCTCGAGACAGGGTAATAGTGGCTACACCTTC.

The J gene is TRBJ2-1, the V gene TRBV9; 8 bases agree with TRBD1. The V and J ends lost 4 bases and 7 bases, in that order; junction bases with no gene match: 10. The germline CDR1 and CDR2 sequences are SGDLS and YYNGEE. The length of the CDR3 is 15 residues. CDR3 coding DNA: TGTGCCAGCAGCCCGGGACAGGAGGAGTGGAATGAGCAGTTCTTC. Translated, it gives CASSPGQEEWNEQFF.

This chain uses TRBV5-6 with TRBJ2-7; no definite D call. Germline-derived CDR1 and CDR2 are SGHDT and YYEEEE. CDR3 size: 11 residues. V shed 0 bases and J shed 4 bases, with 2 bases lying between them. The CDR3 sequence: CASSLGYEQYF. The CDR3 DNA follows: TGTGCCAGCAGCTTGGGGTACGAGCAGTACTTC. The full variable domain, completed using reference TRBV5-6 and TRBJ2-7, is DAGVTQSPTHLIKTRGQQVTLRCSPKSGHDTVSWYQQALGQGPQFIFQYYEEEERQRGNFPDRFSGHQFPNYSSELNVNALLLGDSALYLCASSLGYEQYFGPGTRLTVT.

CDR3 DNA: TGTGCCAGCAGTCCGGTCGCGGGGAAAGACATTCAGTACTTC. It codes for CASSPVAGKDIQYF. This rearrangement joins TRBV7-2 to TRBJ2-4; possibly TRBD2 for D (6 bases). The V and J ends lost 6 bases and 8 bases respectively, with 17 bases between them. The CDR3 sequence is 14 residues long. Germline V gene data show CDR1 as SGHTA and CDR2 as FQGNSA.

The rearrangement joins TRBV6-5 to TRBJ2-7; 9 bases align to TRBD2. The V and J ends lost 4 bases and 4 bases, in that order; junction bases with no gene match: 11. The CDR3 length is 16 residues. Germline V gene sequence: CDR1 MNHEY, CDR2 SVGAGI. CDR3 nucleotide sequence: TGTGCCAGCAGTTTCCTTAGCGGGAGTCTCGGTTACGAGCAGTACTTC. Protein: CASSFLSGSLGYEQYF.

The CDR3 DNA reads as TGTGCCAGCTCACCCGCCCGGGGACAGGGGGCCCCCACTGGAGAGCAGTACTTC. As protein: CASSPARGQGAPTGEQYF. V is TRBV18 and J is TRBJ2-7; 12 bases fit TRBD1. The CDR3 has 18 residues. CDR1 is KGHSH, CDR2 LQKENI, per germline. Losses at the gene ends were 3 bases for V and 7 bases for J; bases not matched to a gene: 16.

The rearrangement links TRBV7-9 to TRBJ2-3; a weak D match, TRBD2 (5 bases). The CDR3 spans 14 residues. The V gene lost 5 bases and the J gene lost 6 bases, with 15 bases spanning the gap. Germline loops: CDR1 SEHNR, CDR2 FQNEAQ (reference sequence). In DNA form, the CDR3 reads TGTGCCAGCAGCCACGGGATGGAAGGGGATACGCAGTATTTT. Amino acid sequence: CASSHGMEGDTQYF.

J is TRBJ1-1 and V is TRBV6-2 or TRBV6-3; 7 nucleotides match TRBD1. The V and J ends lost 5 bases and 4 bases, in that order; junction bases with no gene match: 10. The CDR3 is 15 residues long. Germline CDR1 MNHEY, CDR2 SVGEGT. CDR3: CASSPPTGQVTEAFF. The CDR3 bases are TGTGCCAGCAGTCCCCCGACAGGGCAGGTCACTGAAGCTTTCTTT.

J is TRBJ2-3 and V is TRBV28; the D is unclear. Trimming pared 2 bases from V and 8 bases from J, leaving 8 bases between. CDR1 and CDR2 from the germline V gene are MDHEN and SYDVKM. This CDR3 has 12 residues. The CDR3 DNA reads as TGTGCCAGCAGTTTACAGGAGACTACGCAGTATTTT. It is translated as CASSLQETTQYF.

V usage is TRBV6-4 and J usage is TRBJ1-5; maybe TRBD1 (6 bases). The CDR3 loop spans 14 amino acids. Germline CDR1 MRHNA, CDR2 SNTAGT. Trimming took 6 bases from V and 2 from J, leaving 11 bases between them. CDR3 in DNA: TGTGCCAGCAGCCCTGAGGGGGGCAATCAGCCCCAGCATTTT. Encoded protein: CASSPEGGNQPQHF.